A selection of T cell receptor beta chains follows, all from one sample in a study of technical replicates of blood from a handful of donors. The repertoire was sequenced with immunoSEQ multiplex PCR; TCRdb's copy has only in-frame clones and lacks some. Among about 49,000 clones listed, approximately 90% were seen once. The sequenced sample consisted of PBMCs. These receptors all come from a human donor in good health. Some clones in this sample may be carry-over from other donors' samples. Each CDR3 is given with its conserved first and last residue. A D gene is named only where the DNA matches it firmly. Clone size is given for some rows only: seen once, a few or many times, or a class if the clone is expanded.

.,.,TRBV5-6,TRBJ1-2,CASSPTGNPRYGYTF,TGTGCCAGCAGCCCAACAGGGAACCCTAGGTATGGCTACACCTTC
.,.,TRBV7-9,TRBJ1-4,CASSPWATDNEKLFF,TGTGCCAGCAGCCCATGGGCGACGGATAATGAAAAACTGTTTTTT
.,.,TRBV5-1,TRBJ2-7,CASSFSGVSYEQYF,TGCGCCAGCAGTTTTTCAGGGGTGTCCTACGAGCAGTACTTC
.,once,TRBV7-8,TRBJ2-7,CASSLESAYEQYF,TGTGCCAGCAGCTTAGAATCCGCGTACGAGCAGTACTTC
TRBD1,.,TRBV10-3,TRBJ2-2,CAISAGDRGNTGELFF,TGTGCCATCAGTGCAGGGGACAGGGGTAACACCGGGGAGCTGTTTTTT
TRBD1,.,TRBV7-7,TRBJ2-1,CASSWDRETEQFF,TGTGCCAGCAGCTGGGACAGGGAGACTGAGCAGTTCTTC
.,.,TRBV6-5,TRBJ1-6,CASSRETGSPLHF,TGTGCCAGCAGTCGGGAAACAGGGTCACCCCTCCACTTT
TRBD1,.,TRBV7-9,TRBJ1-2,CASSESTGRVGYGYTF,TGTGCCAGCAGCGAATCGACAGGGAGAGTAGGGTATGGCTACACCTTC
.,once,TRBV19,TRBJ1-3,CATKIQNSGNTIYF,TGTGCCACCAAAATCCAGAACTCTGGAAACACCATATATTTT
TRBD2,.,TRBV2,TRBJ2-3,CASNTAGVRDTQYF,TGTGCCAGCAATACAGCGGGAGTGAGAGATACGCAGTATTTT
.,.,TRBV7-6,TRBJ2-1,CASSPTYNEQFF,TGTGCCAGCAGCCCGACTTACAATGAGCAGTTCTTC
.,few,TRBV7-9,TRBJ2-5,CASSLALTAQETQYF,TGTGCCAGCAGCTTAGCGCTGACAGCCCAAGAGACCCAGTACTTC
.,.,TRBV11-2,TRBJ1-1,CASSSGGVNTEAFF,TGTGCCAGCAGCTCGGGGGGCGTGAACACTGAAGCTTTCTTT
TRBD1,.,TRBV6-5,TRBJ2-7,CASSPDRDIYEQYF,TGTGCCAGCAGTCCTGACAGGGACATTTACGAGCAGTACTTC
.,.,TRBV30,TRBJ2-7,CAWSLTGNEQYF,TGTGCCTGGAGTTTAACGGGGAACGAGCAGTACTTC
.,once,TRBV5-1,TRBJ2-6,CASSLWTSGTLTGEPGANVLTF,TGCGCCAGCAGCTTGTGGACGAGCGGGACCCTGACAGGGGAGCCTGGGGCCAACGTCCTGACTTTC
.,.,TRBV5-1,TRBJ2-1,CASSPPRLASYNEQFF,TGCGCCAGCAGCCCGCCCCGGCTAGCATCCTACAATGAGCAGTTCTTC
.,.,TRBV10-2,TRBJ1-1,CASRRGRGNTEAFF,TGCGCCAGCAGGAGGGGCAGGGGGAACACTGAAGCTTTCTTT
.,.,TRBV4-3,TRBJ2-3,CASSPKRERSTDTQYF,TGCGCCAGCAGCCCGAAGAGAGAGCGGAGCACAGATACGCAGTATTTT
.,.,TRBV7-3,TRBJ2-5,CASSLGLAQETQYF,TGTGCCAGCAGCTTAGGGTTAGCGCAAGAGACCCAGTACTTC
TRBD1,few,TRBV7-9,TRBJ2-7,CASSEDRVYEQYF,TGTGCCAGCAGCGAGGACAGGGTCTACGAGCAGTACTTC
TRBD1,.,TRBV2,TRBJ2-7,CASSDEDRIVREQYF,TGTGCCAGCAGTGACGAGGACAGGATAGTACGGGAGCAGTACTTC
TRBD1,.,TRBV19,TRBJ1-5,CASSIGTGHSNQPQHF,TGTGCCAGTAGTATTGGGACAGGGCATAGCAATCAGCCCCAGCATTTT
TRBD2,.,TRBV11-1,TRBJ2-1,CASSLERAGGPYNEQFF,TGTGCCAGCAGCTTGGAGCGCGCGGGGGGGCCGTACAATGAGCAGTTCTTC
.,.,TRBV30,TRBJ1-5,CAWSMTANQPQHF,TGTGCCTGGAGTATGACAGCGAATCAGCCCCAGCATTTT
TRBD2,.,TRBV30,TRBJ2-7,CAWSSGLAGEQYF,TGTGCCTGGAGTTCCGGACTAGCCGGCGAGCAGTACTTC
TRBD2,.,TRBV6-5,TRBJ2-2,CASSYGRGANTGELFF,TGTGCCAGCAGTTACGGGCGGGGGGCAAACACCGGGGAGCTGTTTTTT
TRBD1,.,TRBV4-3,TRBJ1-2,CASSNTQGAYGYTF,TGCGCCAGCAGTAACACTCAGGGGGCCTATGGCTACACCTTC
TRBD2,.,TRBV7-2,TRBJ2-1,CASSVWTSGNNEQFF,TGTGCCAGCAGCGTCTGGACTAGCGGGAACAATGAGCAGTTCTTC
.,.,TRBV9,TRBJ2-7,CASSATGQSHEQYF,TGTGCCAGCAGCGCAACTGGACAGTCCCACGAGCAGTACTTC
TRBD1,.,TRBV10-3,TRBJ1-2,CAISTQQGFTYGYTF,TGTGCCATCAGTACACAACAGGGGTTCACCTATGGCTACACCTTC
.,.,TRBV18,TRBJ2-1,CASSPGTEQFF,TGTGCCAGCTCACCAGGGACAGAGCAGTTCTTC
TRBD2,.,TRBV5-6,TRBJ2-1,CASSSLAGVNNEQFF,TGTGCCAGCAGCTCACTAGCGGGGGTGAACAATGAGCAGTTCTTC
TRBD2,.,TRBV18,TRBJ2-5,CASSPQGTSKETQYF,TGTGCCAGCTCACCACAAGGGACTAGTAAAGAGACCCAGTACTTC
TRBD2,.,TRBV7-2,TRBJ2-1,CASSKREGLLNEQFF,TGTGCCAGCAGTAAGCGGGAGGGCCTCTTGAATGAGCAGTTCTTC
TRBD1,.,TRBV2,TRBJ1-5,CASSILQGAYQPQHF,TGTGCCAGCAGTATACTACAGGGGGCATATCAGCCCCAGCATTTT
.,few,TRBV7-9,TRBJ2-7,CASSPTGLSYEQYF,TGTGCCAGCAGCCCCACTGGACTCTCCTACGAGCAGTACTTC
.,.,TRBV5-1,TRBJ2-7,CASSLDQGPSGEQYF,TGCGCCAGCAGCTTAGATCAGGGCCCATCGGGCGAGCAGTACTTC
.,once,TRBV6-1,TRBJ1-4,CASIRSSGEKLFF,TGTGCCAGCATTAGGTCTAGCGGTGAAAAACTGTTTTTT
TRBD1,.,TRBV13,TRBJ1-2,CASSLGSSDRDLWGYTF,TGTGCCAGCAGCTTAGGGTCTTCGGACAGGGACCTTTGGGGCTACACCTTC
TRBD1,few,TRBV30,TRBJ1-1,CAWRDRGRTEAFF,TGTGCCTGGAGGGACAGGGGAAGGACTGAAGCTTTCTTT
.,.,TRBV29-1,TRBJ1-2,CSVEIFRYGYTF,TGCAGCGTTGAGATTTTTAGATATGGCTACACCTTC
TRBD1,.,TRBV2,TRBJ2-3,CASSVRDRGLDTQYF,TGTGCCAGCAGCGTCCGGGACAGGGGGCTGGATACGCAGTATTTT
.,.,TRBV5-1,TRBJ2-7,CASSLVLPSDEQYF,TGCGCCAGCAGCTTGGTACTTCCCTCCGACGAGCAGTACTTC
TRBD2,.,TRBV4-3,TRBJ2-7,CASSQDSGGVYEQYF,TGCGCCAGCAGCCAAGATAGCGGGGGAGTCTACGAGCAGTACTTC
TRBD2,.,TRBV6-1,TRBJ2-1,CASSEAGLAGGYYNEQFF,TGTGCCAGCAGTGAAGCAGGACTAGCGGGGGGATACTACAATGAGCAGTTCTTC
TRBD1,.,TRBV5-1,TRBJ2-3,CASSLQGELTDTQYF,TGCGCCAGCAGCTTGCAGGGGGAACTCACAGATACGCAGTATTTT
TRBD1,.,TRBV7-2,TRBJ2-5,CASSLDPGQGARGQYF,TGTGCCAGCAGCTTGGATCCGGGACAGGGGGCAAGGGGCCAGTACTTC
TRBD1,once,TRBV6-6,TRBJ1-2,CASTENRGRDFGYTF,TGTGCCAGCACCGAAAACAGGGGGCGCGACTTTGGCTACACCTTC
TRBD1,.,TRBV29-1,TRBJ1-2,CSVDLGPRGQVGYTF,TGCAGCGTTGATTTGGGGCCCAGGGGGCAGGTTGGCTACACCTTC
TRBD1,.,TRBV13,TRBJ1-1,CASSLGTGVRNTEAFF,TGTGCCAGCAGCTTAGGGACAGGGGTAAGAAACACTGAAGCTTTCTTT
.,.,TRBV11-3,TRBJ1-1,CASSFTARTEAFF,TGTGCCAGCAGCTTTACGGCGCGGACTGAAGCTTTCTTT
TRBD1,.,TRBV9,TRBJ2-7,CASSVAGTGTYEQYF,TGTGCCAGCAGCGTAGCTGGGACAGGGACCTACGAGCAGTACTTC
TRBD1,.,TRBV5-6,TRBJ2-2,CASSWDRDTNTGELFF,TGTGCCAGCAGCTGGGACAGGGATACGAACACCGGGGAGCTGTTTTTT
TRBD1,.,TRBV7-2,TRBJ1-2,CASSLATGEGYTF,TGTGCCAGCAGCTTAGCGACAGGGGAGGGCTACACCTTC
.,.,TRBV19,TRBJ1-1,CASSIGAGIAEAFF,TGTGCCAGTAGTATAGGAGCGGGTATCGCTGAAGCTTTCTTT
.,.,TRBV7-2,TRBJ1-1,CASKLAGSMGAFF,TGTGCCAGCAAACTAGCTGGCTCGATGGGGGCTTTCTTT
TRBD2,.,TRBV30,TRBJ2-7,CAWSAGTSVSYEQYF,TGTGCCTGGAGTGCCGGGACTAGCGTTTCCTACGAGCAGTACTTC
.,.,TRBV15,TRBJ2-3,CATSPEPDQPQGHTQYF,TGTGCCACCAGCCCGGAACCAGACCAGCCACAGGGCCATACGCAGTATTTT
.,.,TRBV6-4,TRBJ1-2,CASSDSGGTGYGYTF,TGTGCCAGCAGTGACTCGGGGGGTACGGGATATGGCTACACCTTC